This T cell receptor (beta chain) appears in the sequencing data of a study of cytomegalovirus exposure and HLA in healthy donors (dated by TCRdb to about 2017). Regarding the research as a whole: In an earlier analysis of roughly 500 of the donors, 250 to 350 Gb of sequence data and 100 million or so unique TCR beta sequences from about 179 million T cells were reported. The number of typed donors differed by locus: 629-630 for A, B, C, DRB1 and DQB1; some 540 for DQA1; 606 for DPA1; and approximately 450 for DPB1. Among 300 to 450 genotyped donors of the cohort, an average of approximately 240,000 unique TCR beta nucleotide sequences were sequenced per donor, roughly 18% of them non-productive. In addition to the first cohort of roughly 670 subjects, a separate validation cohort of about 120 different subjects was used. Roughly 310 gigabases of sequencing data and approximately 84 million unique TCR sequences were included in an early release covering around 650 HLA-typed donors. In a later genetic analysis, genome-wide SNP genotypes for about three fifths of the roughly 670 donors were used, and that subset was treated as a discovery cohort. The later analysis used no new phenotypic data to find candidate immune exposures, relying instead on TCR beta sequences and their occurrence across donors. Because of strong linkage in the cohort, roughly five DR-DQ haplotypes were treated as single units for association and clustering. The study used immunosequencing to profile the T cell repertoires of approximately 640 subjects and linked those repertoires to cytomegalovirus serostatus. A later analysis re-examined previously published TCR beta repertoires from 610 or so donors and added high-resolution HLA genotyping to investigate patterns of TCR occurrence. All discovery cohort repertoires had been generated on a single sequencing platform. Donor age, sex, ethnicity and CMV serostatus were compiled alongside the repertoire data. High-throughput TCR immunosequencing, statistical association of individual TCRs with disease status, and machine learning were combined to predict cytomegalovirus infection status. To decide whether each TCR beta V gene segment behaved as functional or pseudogenic, an earlier analysis of approximately 590 of the donors relied on high-throughput TCR beta sequencing. The study aimed to test whether cataloging public T cell receptors could reveal signatures of past pathogen exposure. Both class I and class II loci were covered by HLA typing, at four-digit resolution. Of the 398 genotyped donors, about 84% fell in the genetic ancestry cluster associated with self-reported Caucasian donors. Study-level results and caveats: A later analysis found that TCR association rates varied across HLA loci, with DRB1 alleles showing the most associated TCRs and HLA-C alleles the fewest. In a later genetic analysis, fewer N-insertions in productive TCRs were reported among donors in an Asian-associated ancestry cluster than the 666-donor mean. According to a later analysis, most CMV-associated TCR beta chains appeared to be HLA-restricted, and the HLA associations seemed to be driven largely by CMV exposure. In a later analysis, 16,951 TCR beta sequences were associated with specific HLA alleles at a false discovery rate of 0.05. The presence/absence analyses assumed that sequencing depth was roughly uniform across donors, and that assumption may not be true. This cohort had only TCR beta chains sequenced, and the lack of alpha or paired-chain data limited which features could be detected. CMV serostatus was the only immune exposure information available for the cohort. The classifier was reported to diagnose cytomegalovirus status with high specificity and sensitivity in both the original cohort and the validation cohort. The authors suggested that the approach could potentially be extended to other disease states and immunological phenotypes. The study gave a list of some 150 TCR beta chains associated with cytomegalovirus. Because HLA typing was unavailable for some donors at each locus, only the typed subset was used in association tests. A cluster of highly shared sequence variants was judged likely to represent a technical artifact of the sequencing pipeline. Some IMGT-functional V segments, including TRBV6-2 and TRBV6-3, could not be distinguished by the 87-base-pair reads and were therefore excluded. Correlated functional status among segregating V segments might reflect linkage disequilibrium, but an unknown experimental factor could not be ruled out. Assigning TCR associations to individual alleles was difficult when HLA alleles, especially DR and DQ, strongly co-occurred. According to a later analysis, parvovirus B19, influenza, CMV and Epstein-Barr virus appeared linked to several top co-occurrence clusters. Some 16 rarely observed V segments, including chromosome 9 orphons, were excluded from the earlier analysis of a few hundred of the donors because counts were too low. A later analysis found that HLA-associated TCR beta chains were more clonally expanded and had lower generation probabilities than equally common non-associated chains. Broadly in line with IMGT annotations, most TCR beta V segments showed up in productive rearrangements about 90% or about 30% of the time in an earlier analysis of 450 to 600 of the donors. A few of the identified cytomegalovirus-associated TCR beta chains were confirmed in vitro to be specific for cytomegalovirus antigens. Most TCR sequences were observed very rarely across donors, whereas some public TCRs were present in many individuals. In a later genetic analysis, a missense DCLRE1C variant was associated with V-gene and J-gene trimming of TCR beta chains, and the association was replicated in an independent cohort. A further reported finding was that TCR beta sequences accurately predicted the HLA-A and HLA-B alleles for most subjects in the first cohort.

Libraries were prepared through the immunoSEQ multiplex PCR assay. For the multiplex PCR, a mixture combining 60 forward primers for TCR Vbeta segments and 13 reverse primers for TCR Jbeta segments was used. The CDR3 region of rearranged TCR beta genes was amplified from genomic DNA by a multiplex PCR assay. The Illumina HiSeq System was used to sequence the amplified TCR beta libraries as 87-base-pair reads. As for the authors' bioinformatics: A later analysis tallied around 80 million unique TCR beta chains across the 610 or so repertoires, and around 12 million of those chains were shared by two or more donors. To remove PCR and sequencing errors, raw reads were error-corrected and collapsed into unique sequences using a nearest-neighbor algorithm that merged closely related sequences. Alignment of CDR3 sequences to IMGT reference sequences was used to assign V, D and J gene segments. Each retained sequence needed at least a six-nucleotide match to both a V gene segment and a J gene segment. A rearrangement was called productive if the CDR3 had no stop codons and remained in frame with V and J, and every other rearrangement was called non-productive. CDR3 was defined according to IMGT convention as the region running from the second conserved V-encoded cysteine to the conserved J-encoded phenylalanine. The earlier analysis of approximately 500 of the donors excluded sequences that lacked an unambiguous match to a single V gene segment. In an earlier analysis of 587 of the donors, V segments were called functional above 56.7% productive rearrangements and were called segregating when the between-donor standard deviation exceeded 5%. A statistical classification framework was built for diagnosing cytomegalovirus status from the catalog of TCR beta chain sequences. In a later analysis, V and J genes were assigned by comparing TCR nucleotide sequences against IMGT/GENE-DB human TR gene sequences. Using the TCRdist pipeline, a later analysis assigned CDR3 sequences along with most-parsimonious VDJ recombination scenarios. A later analysis defined each TCR beta chain by its CDR3 amino acid sequence plus V-gene family, and excluded reads lacking a unique V-gene family. A later analysis removed 550 to 700 highly shared, low-generation-probability nucleotide sequences to deal with suspected cross-contamination and a sequencing artifact. For each public chain, a later analysis derived a clonal expansion index from normalized ranks of inferred template counts within each repertoire. A later analysis computed generation probabilities with a VDJ recombination model fitted to out-of-frame rearrangements, and checked the results against IGoR. In a later analysis, hypergeometric tests were used to score TCR-TCR, TCR-HLA and TCR-CMV co-occurrence, with a repertoire-size bias correction applied to TCR pairs. A later analysis estimated false discovery rates by permuting HLA or CMV assignments 20 times. A later analysis grouped co-occurring TCRs with DBSCAN, adding TCRdist sequence similarity when clustering within HLA-allele-positive subsets. Co-occurrence clustering excluded repertoires with fewer than 30,000 or more than 120,000 public chains, plus five with anomalous nucleotide sharing. In its TCRdb copy, this immuneACCESS table keeps in-frame sequences only and misses some clones. Where compared with another copy, unresolved V genes explain less than half of these, and the others have no known cause. That table supplies the V and J calls and clone size; D and trimming were determined from the DNA. The sample has about 200,000 clones on record, around 83% of them singletons. The ten largest clones add up to over 5% of the sample.

A note on this clone: Its antigen has not been determined. One base away there is no much larger clone; base qualities are not given.

CDR1 and CDR2 are read off the germline V gene as KGHSH and LQKENI. From cysteine to phenylalanine, the CDR3 is 12 amino acids long. The kept DNA is CDR3 alone, 36 bases in frame from the first base. The cohort consisted of 650 to 700 healthy bone marrow donors. Cohort members were all nominally healthy when sampled, although unrecorded immune exposures were likely present. The donor tested CMV seropositive, placing the donor among the approximately 310 seropositive members of the cohort. Every donor gave a peripheral blood sample, and the peripheral blood mononuclear cells from that sample were used for TCR beta sequencing. Genomic DNA was extracted from the blood cell samples with the Qiagen DNeasy Blood Extraction Kit.

Sequenced sample: PBMCs. The V and J genes are TRBV18 and TRBJ2-5, with the D call perhaps TRBD1 or TRBD2, as 5 bases match in each case. The J call may be incorrect, as the DNA end agrees better with TRBJ2-7. The clonotype comes from a woman between 50 and 59 years old in good health and CMV-seropositive. The DNA sequence follows: TGTGCCAGCTCACCGGGGGACTACGAGCAGTACTTC. Protein translation: CASSPGDYEQYF.